The rows below give T cell receptor beta chains drawn from one sample of a study of CD8+ T cells in alopecia areata. Here immunoSEQ multiplex PCR was the method, and the copy in TCRdb shows in-frame clones only, minus some. The table shows under 150,000 clones, with around two thirds occurring only once. Material for sequencing was CD8+ T cells sorted from blood. The receptors shown here come from a human donor in good health. Each CDR3 is given with its conserved first and last residue. The D gene is left open where the match is weak. A row's size may be missing; if present it is once, few, many or a size class.

length	V	size	J	D	DNA	CDR3
14	TRBV28	.	TRBJ2-5	TRBD2	TGTGCCAGCAGCTCCCGAGCGGGAGTAGAGACCCAGTACTTC	CASSSRAGVETQYF
12	TRBV29-1	few	TRBJ2-5	.	TGCAGCGTTCTCCCCGAAAAAGAGACCCAGTACTTC	CSVLPEKETQYF
15	TRBV19	.	TRBJ2-3	.	TGTGCCAGTAGTATTGGGCTGGCGGCCACAGATACGCAGTATTTT	CASSIGLAATDTQYF
13	TRBV27	.	TRBJ2-7	TRBD2	TGTGCCAGCAGCCCCGGGGGGGACTACGAGCAGTACTTC	CASSPGGDYEQYF
13	TRBV27	.	TRBJ2-7	.	TGTGCCAGCAGTTTGCACAGAAACTACGAGCAGTACTTC	CASSLHRNYEQYF
11	TRBV27	.	TRBJ2-2	.	TGTGCCAGCAGGGACACCGGGGAGCTGTTTTTT	CASRDTGELFF
12	TRBV29-1	.	TRBJ1-1	.	TGCAGCGCCGAGTCGGGGATCACTGAAGCTTTCTTT	CSAESGITEAFF
11	TRBV25-1	.	TRBJ1-1	.	TGTGCCAGCAGTGTCGGCACTGAAGCTTTCTTT	CASSVGTEAFF
16	TRBV11-1	.	TRBJ1-5	.	TGTGCCAGCAGCTCAGACACGGGCCGGGAAGGTCAGCCCCAGCATTTT	CASSSDTGREGQPQHF
16	TRBV28	.	TRBJ2-2	TRBD1	TGTGCCAGCAGAAACCCCGGGACAGGGAGCACCGGGGAGCTGTTTTTT	CASRNPGTGSTGELFF
13	TRBV18	.	TRBJ1-2	.	TGTGCCAGCTCTCCCGGGCAAACCTATGGCTACACCTTC	CASSPGQTYGYTF
17	TRBV4-1	once	TRBJ2-1	TRBD2	TGCGCCAGCAGCCAAGATCGGGGGGTCGGAGCTTACAATGAGCAGTTCTTC	CASSQDRGVGAYNEQFF
15	TRBV28	.	TRBJ2-7	.	TGTGCCAGCAACCCACGCGGGACTCCCTTAAACGAGCAGTACTTC	CASNPRGTPLNEQYF
13	TRBV25-1	.	TRBJ2-7	.	TGTGCCAGCAGCGTAGGGCATCTCTACGAGCAGTACTTC	CASSVGHLYEQYF
15	TRBV10-3	.	TRBJ1-5	.	TGTGCCATCAGTGATGGGCCTTGGGGCAATCAGCCCCAGCATTTT	CAISDGPWGNQPQHF
12	TRBV4-1	.	TRBJ2-1	.	TGCGCCAGCAACGTAGGGAGTGGCGAGCAGTTCTTC	CASNVGSGEQFF
13	TRBV7-9	.	TRBJ2-7	.	TGTGCCAGCAGCTCGGGACCCCAGGGCGAGCAGTACTTC	CASSSGPQGEQYF
14	TRBV13	.	TRBJ2-7	TRBD1	TGTGCCAGCAGCACGAACGGACAGGCTTACGAGCAGTACTTC	CASSTNGQAYEQYF
13	TRBV2	few	TRBJ2-7	.	TGTGCCAGCAGTGGCCCCAGGGCCTACGAGCAGTACTTC	CASSGPRAYEQYF
12	TRBV7-9	.	TRBJ1-1	.	TGTGCCAGCAGGTTAATGAACACTGAAGCTTTCTTT	CASRLMNTEAFF
17	TRBV30	.	TRBJ1-1	TRBD1	TGTGCCTGGAGGGGTACCACCCGAAACAGGGGCGGCACTGAAGCTTTCTTT	CAWRGTTRNRGGTEAFF
15	TRBV11-2	.	TRBJ2-5	TRBD2	TGTGCCAGCAGCTTAGAGTTTCGGGAGGGAGAGACCCAGTACTTC	CASSLEFREGETQYF
13	TRBV4-1	.	TRBJ1-1	TRBD1	TGTGCCAGCAGCTTGCCGGGACAGGGCGAAGCTTTCTTT	CASSLPGQGEAFF
14	TRBV5-5	.	TRBJ2-2	TRBD1	TGTGCCAGCAGCCTAAGACAGGGAGCCGGGGAGCTGTTTTTT	CASSLRQGAGELFF
13	TRBV15	.	TRBJ2-1	.	TGTGCCACCAGCAGATGGGACTTCTATGAGCAGTTCTTC	CATSRWDFYEQFF
12	TRBV25-1	.	TRBJ2-7	.	TGTGCCAGCAGTGAATACGGCTACGAGCAGTACTTC	CASSEYGYEQYF
9	TRBV20-1	.	TRBJ1-1	.	TGCAGTGCTAGGGACGAAGCTTTCTTT	CSARDEAFF